This entry concerns a single T cell receptor (beta chain). Authors' analysis steps: Counts of nucleated cells, estimated from reference gene primer amplification, were obtained. The data were produced by immunoSEQ multiplex PCR, yet TCRdb's version contains in-frame clones alone and is incomplete. That table gives V, J and clone size, and the DNA gave D and trimming. The data hold a few hundred thousand clones, with 80% to 95% observed a single time. Trimming cost V 4 bases and J 4 bases, with 10 bases left between them. Germline V lookup: CDR1 SEHNR, CDR2 FQNEAQ (reference sequence). The CDR3 is 13 amino acids. This specimen comes from a study of blood T cell repertoires in COVID-19. Turning to the study itself: PBMCs, B-cell-depleted T cells, or T cells were the source of the cDNA or gDNA that made up the material.

Enrolment of Seattle patients took place during active infection, and they were followed longitudinally. Material: peripheral blood. The TCR sequence derives from a woman in her twenties or thirties with COVID-19, enrolled during active disease. This rearrangement joins TRBV7-9 to TRBJ1-1, with TRBD1 as a possible D gene (6 bases). The CDR3 bases are TGTGCCAGCAGCTCTACAGGGCCCACTGAAGCTTTCTTT. Its translation is CASSSTGPTEAFF.